The clone carrying this T cell receptor beta chain has more than one count but fewer than ten. What it binds is not known. The germline V gene has CDR1 SGDLS and CDR2 YYNGEE. Trimming stripped 4 bases from V and 1 base from J, with 8 bases between. There are 13 residues in the CDR3. This sample stems from a study of somatic mutations in cytotoxic T cells in rheumatoid arthritis. Findings and caveats of the study: What antigens the expanded CD8+ clones targeted remained unknown.

The table came from immunoSEQ multiplex PCR; TCRdb's copy has only in-frame clones and leaves some out. The data hold roughly 13,000 clones, with roughly 80% observed a single time. Sequencing was performed on CD8+ T cells sorted from blood. The receptor was derived from an adult with rheumatoid arthritis. The V gene is TRBV9, the J gene TRBJ1-1, with TRBD1 as a possible D gene (5 bases). As DNA, the CDR3 is TGTGCCAGCAGCCCGGGGGGGAACACTGAAGCTTTCTTT. Amino acids: CASSPGGNTEAFF.